This T cell receptor beta chain was observed in a study of blood T cell repertoires in COVID-19. On the study more broadly: The United States, Italy and Spain provided the acute and convalescent COVID-19 samples. PBMCs, B-cell-depleted T cells, or T cells provided the cDNA or gDNA that made up the material.

This clone showed up just a few times. The V segment lost 5 bases and the J segment 10 bases; nucleotides outside the gene matches: 14. Germline V gives CDR1 GTSNPN, CDR2 SVGIG (reference sequence). CDR3 length: 15 amino acids. As handled by the study authors: Counts of nucleated cells, estimated from reference gene primer amplification, were obtained. Assay used: immunoSEQ multiplex PCR; TCRdb lists only in-frame clones, some missing. That table furnishes V, J and clone size, whereas the DNA furnished D and trimming. The table includes around 56,000 clones, around 82% detected once. Sequences were obtained from peripheral blood. This TCR was recovered from a man in his 60s with acute or convalescent COVID-19. The chain carries TRBV30 and TRBJ1-6, with 7 bases matching TRBD1. CDR3 loop: CAWGEGDSWPSPLHF. The CDR3, as DNA: TGTGCCTGGGGGGAGGGGGACAGTTGGCCGTCACCCCTCCACTTT.